This T cell receptor beta chain stems from a study of T-cell reconstitution after alpha-beta-depleted transplantation in children. The TCRbeta library incorporated unique molecular identifiers. Each CDR3 protein is one row after TCRdb ran MiXCR on the PCR reads. The sample lists 350,000 to 500,000 distinct CDR3 sequences, around two fifths occurring once. J was trimmed by 3 bases and V by 5 bases; bases with no gene match: 8. Germline loops: CDR1 SGHAT, CDR2 FQNNGV. CDR3 length: 15 amino acids. General observations from the study: At the one-year point after transplant, T-cell counts and TCRbeta diversity were found to come mostly from T cells that had been newly produced. Several hundred expanded graft clones reportedly were the source of alpha-beta T cells about two months after transplant.

In the case of this clonotype: Its antigen is unknown.

The TCR was taken from a girl aged 2 to 10 with aplastic anemia, due to receive a stem cell transplant. The chain carries TRBV11-2 and TRBJ2-7; 9 bases map to TRBD2. Specimen: PBMCs, collected before TCRalphabeta/CD19-depleted stem cell transplant. This CDR3 reads CASSQPAGGFYEQYF. In DNA form, the CDR3 reads TGTGCCAGCAGCCAGCCGGCGGGGGGGTTCTACGAGCAGTACTTC.